This T cell receptor beta chain emerged from a study of graft-versus-host responses after intestinal transplantation. Overall study context: Recipients obtained multivisceral, liver-intestinal, or isolated intestinal transplants. Every recipient underwent anti-thymocyte globulin induction, then tacrolimus and steroids for roughly 3 years. Study-level results: Individuals carrying graft-donor T cell macrochimerism showed high graft-versus-host to host-versus-graft clonal ratios in allografts. HvG clone declines early post-transplant were associated with peak circulating GvH levels.

Sequencing used immunoSEQ multiplex PCR; TCRdb keeps in-frame clones, though not all of them. The table has about 1,600 clones, about 93% seen once. This clone was seen only once. What it binds is not known. The TCR was taken from a human patient who received an intestinal transplant, so some T cells may come from the graft donor. The specimen comprised PBMCs, sampled 16 days after intestinal transplant.

CDR3 coding DNA: TGCGCCAGCAGCCAAACAGACAGGGGGGACATTCAGTACTTC. As protein: CASSQTDRGDIQYF. This chain links TRBV4-1 with TRBJ2-4; 9 bases align to TRBD1. This CDR3 has 14 amino acids. The germline V gene encodes CDR1 MGHRA and CDR2 YSYEKL. With V trimmed by 2 bases and J by 8 bases, 4 bases remained unmatched.